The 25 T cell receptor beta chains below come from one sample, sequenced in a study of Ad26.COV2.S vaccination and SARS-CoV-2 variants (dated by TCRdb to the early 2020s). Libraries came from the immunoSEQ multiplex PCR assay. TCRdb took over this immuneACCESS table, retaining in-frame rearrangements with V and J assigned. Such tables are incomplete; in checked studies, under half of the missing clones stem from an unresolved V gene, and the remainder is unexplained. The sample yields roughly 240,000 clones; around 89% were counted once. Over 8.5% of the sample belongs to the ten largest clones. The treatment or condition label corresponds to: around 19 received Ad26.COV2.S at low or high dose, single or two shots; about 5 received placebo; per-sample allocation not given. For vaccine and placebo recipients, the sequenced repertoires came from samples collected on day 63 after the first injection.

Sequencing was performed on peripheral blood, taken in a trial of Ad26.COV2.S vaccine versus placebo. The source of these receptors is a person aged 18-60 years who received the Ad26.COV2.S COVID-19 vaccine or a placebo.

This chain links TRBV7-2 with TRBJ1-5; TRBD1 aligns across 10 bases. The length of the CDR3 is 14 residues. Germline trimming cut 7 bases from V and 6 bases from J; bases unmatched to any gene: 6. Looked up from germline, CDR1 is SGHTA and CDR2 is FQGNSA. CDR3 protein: CASKGQGIGQPQHF. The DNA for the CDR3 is TGTGCCAGCAAGGGACAGGGGATTGGTCAGCCCCAGCATTTT.

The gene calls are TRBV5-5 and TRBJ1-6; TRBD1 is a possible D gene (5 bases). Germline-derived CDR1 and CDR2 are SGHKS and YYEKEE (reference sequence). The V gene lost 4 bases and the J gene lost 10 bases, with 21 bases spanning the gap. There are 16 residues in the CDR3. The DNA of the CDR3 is TGTGCCAGCAGCCGCATTTTGCAGGGTGGGCAGTCACCCCTCCACTTT. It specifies CASSRILQGGQSPLHF. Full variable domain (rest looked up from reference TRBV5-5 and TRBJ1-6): DAGVTQSPTHLIKTRGQQVTLRCSPISGHKSVSWYQQVLGQGPQFIFQYYEKEERGRGNFPDRFSARQFPNYSSELNVNALLLGDSALYLCASSRILQGGQSPLHFGNGTRLTVT.

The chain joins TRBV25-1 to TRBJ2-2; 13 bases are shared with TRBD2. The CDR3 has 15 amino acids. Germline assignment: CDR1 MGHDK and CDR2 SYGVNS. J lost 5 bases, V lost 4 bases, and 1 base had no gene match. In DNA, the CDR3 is TGTGCCAGCAGTGCACTAGCGGGAGGGACCGGGGAGCTGTTTTTT. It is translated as CASSALAGGTGELFF.

The CDR3, as DNA: TGTGCCAGCAGTTACTCCCGGGACACCTCCTACGAGCAGTACTTC. This codes for CASSYSRDTSYEQYF. This sequence joins TRBV6-5 and TRBJ2-7; D is possibly TRBD1 (6 bases). This CDR3 region has 15 residues. Germline CDR1 is MNHEY and CDR2 is SVGAGI. V shed 0 bases and J shed 0 bases, with 9 bases lying between them.

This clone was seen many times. DNA of the CDR3: TGTGCCAGCAGCCCACGGACTAGCGGGAACCCTTCCGAGCAGTACTTC. The encoded protein is CASSPRTSGNPSEQYF. V is TRBV7-9 and J is TRBJ2-7; 12 nucleotides align to TRBD2. The CDR3 extends over 16 amino acids. Germline V gene lookup returns CDR1 SEHNR and CDR2 FQNEAQ (reference sequence). Germline trimming cut 5 bases from V and 6 bases from J; bases unmatched to any gene: 11.

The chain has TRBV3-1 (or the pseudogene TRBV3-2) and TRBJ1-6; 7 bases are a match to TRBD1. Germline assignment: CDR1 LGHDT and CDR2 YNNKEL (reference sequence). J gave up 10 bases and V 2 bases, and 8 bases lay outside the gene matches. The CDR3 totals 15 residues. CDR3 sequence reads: CASSQQTGTGSPLHF. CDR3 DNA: TGTGCCAGCAGCCAACAGACAGGGACTGGGTCACCCCTCCACTTT.

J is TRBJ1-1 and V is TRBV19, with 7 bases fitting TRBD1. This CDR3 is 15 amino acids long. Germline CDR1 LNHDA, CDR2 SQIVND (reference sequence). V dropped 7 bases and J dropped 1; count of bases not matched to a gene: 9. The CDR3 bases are TGTGCCAGTACCAGACCGACAGGGAAGAACACTGAAGCTTTCTTT. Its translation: CASTRPTGKNTEAFF.

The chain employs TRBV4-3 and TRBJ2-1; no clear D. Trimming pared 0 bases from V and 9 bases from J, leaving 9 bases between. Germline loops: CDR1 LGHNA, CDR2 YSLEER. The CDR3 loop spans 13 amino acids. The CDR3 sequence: CASSQDPFPEQFF. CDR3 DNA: TGCGCCAGCAGCCAAGATCCTTTTCCTGAGCAGTTCTTC.

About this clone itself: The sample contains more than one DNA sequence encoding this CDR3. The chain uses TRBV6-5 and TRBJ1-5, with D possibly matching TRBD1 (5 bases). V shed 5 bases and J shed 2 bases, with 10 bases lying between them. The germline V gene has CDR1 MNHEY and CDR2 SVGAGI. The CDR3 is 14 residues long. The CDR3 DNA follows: TGTGCCAGCAGTCGGCAGGGAGGCAATCAGCCCCAGCATTTT. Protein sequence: CASSRQGGNQPQHF.

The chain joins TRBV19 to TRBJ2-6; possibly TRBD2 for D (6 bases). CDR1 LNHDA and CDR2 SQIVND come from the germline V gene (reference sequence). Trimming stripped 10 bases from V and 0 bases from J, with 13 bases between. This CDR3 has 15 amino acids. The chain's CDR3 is CATLGSGSGANVLTF. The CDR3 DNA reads TGTGCCACCCTCGGGAGCGGCTCTGGGGCCAACGTCCTGACTTTC.

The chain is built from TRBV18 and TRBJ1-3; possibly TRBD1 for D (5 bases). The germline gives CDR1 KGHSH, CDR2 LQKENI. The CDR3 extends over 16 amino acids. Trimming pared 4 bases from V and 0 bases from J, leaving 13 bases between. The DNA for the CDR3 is TGTGCCAGCTCACAAGAAGCAGGGAGCTCTGGAAACACCATATATTTT. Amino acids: CASSQEAGSSGNTIYF.

The CDR3 loop is CASSLTEGHEQYF. The CDR3 DNA reads as TGTGCCAGCAGCTTGACGGAGGGCCACGAGCAGTACTTC. The chain links TRBV7-3 to TRBJ2-7; tentative D call: TRBD2 (6 bases). This CDR3 has 13 residues. With 3 bases removed from V and 5 bases from J, the gap between germline ends came to 11 bases. Germline lookup yields CDR1 SGHTA and CDR2 FQGTGA.

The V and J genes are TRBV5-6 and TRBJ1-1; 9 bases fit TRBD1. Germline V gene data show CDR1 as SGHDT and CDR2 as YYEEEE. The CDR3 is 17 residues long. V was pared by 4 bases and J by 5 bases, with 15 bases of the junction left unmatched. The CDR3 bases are TGTGCCAGCAGCGCCCGTGCGGCTGGGACAGGGAGAACTGAAGCTTTCTTT. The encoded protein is CASSARAAGTGRTEAFF.

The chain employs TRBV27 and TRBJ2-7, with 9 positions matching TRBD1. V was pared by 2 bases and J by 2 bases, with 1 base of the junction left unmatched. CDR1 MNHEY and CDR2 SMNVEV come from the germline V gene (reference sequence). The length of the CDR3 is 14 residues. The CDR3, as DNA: TGTGCCAGCAGTTTAACAGGGGGCCCCTACGAGCAGTACTTC. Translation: CASSLTGGPYEQYF.

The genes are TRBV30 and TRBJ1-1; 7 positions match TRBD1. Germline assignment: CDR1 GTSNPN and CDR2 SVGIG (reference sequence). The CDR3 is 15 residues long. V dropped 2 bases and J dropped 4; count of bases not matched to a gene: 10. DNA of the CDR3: TGTGCCTGGAGTCCCCTCGGACAGGTGGGCACTGAAGCTTTCTTT. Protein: CAWSPLGQVGTEAFF.

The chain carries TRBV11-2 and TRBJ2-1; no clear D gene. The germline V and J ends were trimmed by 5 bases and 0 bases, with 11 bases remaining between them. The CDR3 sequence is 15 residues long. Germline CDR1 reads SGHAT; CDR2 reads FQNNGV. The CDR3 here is CASSPEAYSYNEQFF. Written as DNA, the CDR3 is TGTGCCAGCAGCCCTGAGGCCTACTCCTACAATGAGCAGTTCTTC.

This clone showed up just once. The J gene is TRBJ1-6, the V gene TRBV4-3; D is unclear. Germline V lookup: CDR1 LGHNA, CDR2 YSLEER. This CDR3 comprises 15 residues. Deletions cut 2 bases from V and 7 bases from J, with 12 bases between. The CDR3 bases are TGCGCCAGCAGCCAACAACGCACAGTAAATTCACCCCTCCACTTT. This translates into CASSQQRTVNSPLHF.

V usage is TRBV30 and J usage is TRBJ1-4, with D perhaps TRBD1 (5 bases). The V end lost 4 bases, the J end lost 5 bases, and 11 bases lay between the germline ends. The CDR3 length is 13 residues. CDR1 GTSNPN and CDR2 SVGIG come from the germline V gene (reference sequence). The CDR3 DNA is TGTGCCTGGAATCCAGGGATGAATGAAAAACTGTTTTTT. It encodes CAWNPGMNEKLFF.

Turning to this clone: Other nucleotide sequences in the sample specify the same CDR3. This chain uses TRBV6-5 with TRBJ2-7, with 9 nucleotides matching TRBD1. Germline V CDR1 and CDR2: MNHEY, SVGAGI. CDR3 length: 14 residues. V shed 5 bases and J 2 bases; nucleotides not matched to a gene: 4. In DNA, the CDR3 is TGTGCCAGCAGTCCGGGACAGGGAACCTACGAGCAGTACTTC. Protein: CASSPGQGTYEQYF.

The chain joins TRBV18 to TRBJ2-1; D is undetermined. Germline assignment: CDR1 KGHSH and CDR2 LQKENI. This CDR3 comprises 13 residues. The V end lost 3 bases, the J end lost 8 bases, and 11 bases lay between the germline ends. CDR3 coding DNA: TGTGCCAGCTCACCCCGTCACCCTGATGAGCAGTTCTTC. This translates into CASSPRHPDEQFF.

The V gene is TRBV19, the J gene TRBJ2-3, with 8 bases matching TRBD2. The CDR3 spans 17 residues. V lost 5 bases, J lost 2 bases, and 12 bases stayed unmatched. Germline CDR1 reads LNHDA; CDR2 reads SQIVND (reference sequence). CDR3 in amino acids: CASSPHTQAGATDTQYF. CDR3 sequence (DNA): TGTGCCAGTAGTCCGCATACTCAAGCGGGAGCCACAGATACGCAGTATTTT.

Here the CDR3 reads CASSEGDGPETQYF. CDR3 nucleotide sequence: TGTGCCAGCAGTGAGGGTGACGGCCCAGAGACCCAGTACTTC. The chain is built from TRBV5-5 and TRBJ2-5; a weak D match, TRBD2 (5 bases). Germline V gene sequence: CDR1 SGHKS, CDR2 YYEKEE (reference sequence). The CDR3 contains 14 residues. V was pared by 5 bases and J by 4 bases, with 15 bases between.

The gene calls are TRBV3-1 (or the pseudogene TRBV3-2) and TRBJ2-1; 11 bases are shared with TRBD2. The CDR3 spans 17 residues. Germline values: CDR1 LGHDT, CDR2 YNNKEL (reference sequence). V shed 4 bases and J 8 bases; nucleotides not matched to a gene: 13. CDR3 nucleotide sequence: TGTGCCAGCAGCCTCGTCGTACTAGCGGGAGAGGGTGATGAGCAGTTCTTC. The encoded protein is CASSLVVLAGEGDEQFF.

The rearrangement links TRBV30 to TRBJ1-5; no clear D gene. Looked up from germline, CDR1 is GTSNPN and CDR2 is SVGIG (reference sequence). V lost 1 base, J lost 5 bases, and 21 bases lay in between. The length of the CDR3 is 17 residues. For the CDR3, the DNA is TGTGCCTGGAGTGCCCCCCCAGCCACCGGTATGTATCAGCCCCAGCATTTT. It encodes CAWSAPPATGMYQPQHF.

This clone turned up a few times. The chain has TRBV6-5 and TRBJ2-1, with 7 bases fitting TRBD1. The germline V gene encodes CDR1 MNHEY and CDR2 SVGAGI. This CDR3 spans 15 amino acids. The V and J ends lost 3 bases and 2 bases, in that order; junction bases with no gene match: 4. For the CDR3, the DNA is TGTGCCAGCAGTTATGGGACAGAGACCTACAATGAGCAGTTCTTC. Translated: CASSYGTETYNEQFF.